The sequence of this T cell receptor (beta chain) was determined in a study of blood T cell repertoires in COVID-19. On the study more broadly: Specimens from acute and convalescent COVID-19 originated in the United States, Italy and Spain. PBMCs, B-cell-depleted T cells, or T cells provided the cDNA or gDNA that made up the material.

With V trimmed by 4 bases and J by 4 bases, 7 bases remained unmatched. The CDR3 totals 14 residues. Germline CDR1 reads GTSNPN; CDR2 reads SVGIG (reference sequence). As originally analysed: Estimated nucleated cell counts came from reference gene primer amplification. Some clones are missing from TCRdb's copy, which holds only in-frame ones; the method was immunoSEQ multiplex PCR. The V and J calls and clone size are taken from that table; D and trimming were inferred from the DNA. The sample has tens of thousands of clones, about 80% seen once. The receptor was derived from a human donor in a cohort sampled during active COVID-19. The chain recombines TRBV30 with TRBJ1-1, with 9 bases matching TRBD1. The sequenced sample consisted of peripheral blood. Written as DNA, the CDR3 is TGTGCCTGGACAAATACAGGGGGCCCCACTGAAGCTTTCTTT. Residues: CAWTNTGGPTEAFF. Together with reference TRBV30 and TRBJ1-1, the CDR3 gives the full variable domain: SQTIHQWPATLVQPVGSPLSLECTVEGTSNPNLYWYRQAAGRGLQLLFYSVGIGQISSEVPQNLSASRPQDRQFILSSKKLLLSDSGFYLCAWTNTGGPTEAFFGQGTRLTVV.